The present entry profiles one TCR beta chain with its context. Which antigen it targets is not known. No much larger clone exists at a distance of one base, and base qualities are not known. Sequencing was carried out with an Illumina NovaSeq 6000. cDNA libraries for TCRalpha and TCRbeta were prepared by 5'RACE using constant-segment primers, with sample barcodes and unique molecular identifiers added. Trizol reagent was used to extract RNA from every sample. Library amplification was performed in two PCR steps, and a second sample barcode and Illumina TruSeq adapters were introduced in the second step. Sequencing of libraries was performed on an Illumina NovaSeq with 2 x 150 bp paired-end reads. As for the original processing: Demultiplexing of reads and collapsing into UMI-guided consensus sequences were performed with migec v1.2.7. Using mixcr v2.1.11, the UMI consensuses were aligned to TRA and TRB V and J templates and assembled into clonotypes. A clonotype was counted as expanded or contracted only when both edgeR and NoisET called the clonotype significant, with the noise models trained on biological replicates. For edgeR calls, the thresholds were a false discovery rate-adjusted p below 0.01 and a log2 fold-change of 1. As an exploratory analysis of dynamics, max-normalized trajectories of the 1000 most abundant clonotypes were examined by PCA with hierarchical clustering. The CD4 or CD8 phenotype of responding clones was assigned using the separately sequenced CD4+ and CD8+ repertoires. TCRdb trimmed the raw reads at Q25, called clones with MiXCR and kept productive beta chains. Rows are unified per CDR3 protein, each entry keeping the most common DNA and genes. These V and J calls rely on TCRdb rather than the paper's analysis. Across this sample there are around 250,000 distinct CDR3 sequences, with around 15% seen only once. About a fifth of the sample rests with the top ten.

This entry is derived from a study of T-cell memory formation after mild COVID-19 (dated by TCRdb to about 2021). About the full investigation: TCR sequence clusters from the two donors were found to be largely donor specific. Longitudinal TCRalpha and TCRbeta repertoire sequencing tracked T-cell clones expanding and contracting after mild COVID-19 in a couple of donors. The cohort was made up of two young adult volunteers, one female and one male, who were previously healthy. What the work shows at the level of the full study, not this receptor alone: Some responding clones were found in pre-infection memory, which suggests that pre-existing cross-reactive memory T cells took part in the SARS-CoV-2 response. Only two mild cases were covered by the study, and larger cohorts that include severe cases with pre-infection samples were considered necessary. SARS-CoV-2 specificity of the second-wave clones peaking on day 37 was not confirmed. Balanced CD4/CD8 phenotypes were observed for clones contracting from day 15 to 85, whereas a bias towards CD4+ was observed for a second wave of clones expanding from day 15 to 37. Contracting CD4+ clones appeared mostly in the CM and EM memory subsets, whereas CD8+ clones were enriched in EMRA.

Ficoll-Paque density gradient centrifugation was the method used to isolate PBMCs. V and J lose 7 bases and 2 bases, and a span of 15 bases separates them. From cysteine to valine, the CDR3 is 14 amino acids long. The retained sequence is limited to the CDR3, 42 bases, with the frame set at the first base. Via the germline V gene, CDR1 is MDHEN and CDR2 SYDVKM. The TCR comes from a young man who had mild COVID-19 (a few samples of this study predate the infection). The sample titles of this study are shuffled in the database, so cell type and time point are left out; the donor was told from shared clones. The sequenced material came from PBMCs or a T cell subset sorted from them (not recorded which). The sequence is built from TRBV28 and TRBJ2-7; TRBD2 might be the D gene, on 5 matching bases. The CDR3 region reads CASIPSERTYEQYV. The bases are TGTGCCAGCATCCCTAGTGAGCGGACCTACGAGCAGTACGTC.